This T cell receptor (beta chain) stems from a study of cytomegalovirus exposure and HLA in healthy donors. About the research overall: From donors who were HLA-typed, an early data release held around 85 million unique TCRs.

As for this clone: Its cognate antigen is unknown.

Between the trimmed V and J ends, which lost 5 bases and 2 bases, there was a span of 11 bases. This CDR3 is 14 amino acids long. CDR1 and CDR2 from the germline V gene are SGHVS and FNYEAQ. Use of 60 Vbeta and 13 Jbeta primers characterized the PCR. Repertoires were generated with immunoSEQ multiplex PCR, while TCRdb's copy carries only in-frame clones and drops some. This table holds some 65,000 clones, approximately 80% found once. Findings of the study overall: There were a few CMV-associated chains whose specificity for CMV antigens was confirmed in vitro.

Sequencing was done on a sample of PBMCs. The rearrangement uses TRBV7-6 and TRBJ2-3; D is possibly TRBD2 (5 bases). The source is a girl between 10 and 17 years old in good health and CMV-seropositive. The CDR3 DNA sequence: TGTGCCAGCAGCGTACTAGGGCACACAGATACGCAGTATTTT. Its translation: CASSVLGHTDTQYF.